The clone carrying this T cell receptor (beta chain) was picked up a small number of times. The read ends 3 residues before the CDR3 terminus; that terminus is restored from the germline J gene. This entry comes from a study of T cell clonality in common variable immunodeficiency. Sequenced by immunoSEQ multiplex PCR; TCRdb stores in-frame clones only, minus some. Recorded here are tens of thousands of clones, none singletons. CDR3 length: 15 residues. CDR1 is GTSNPN, CDR2 SVGIG, per germline (reference sequence). The genes are TRBV30 and TRBJ1-2, with 11 bases matching TRBD1. The specimen sequenced was peripheral blood mononuclear cells. This receptor was identified in a person between 18 and 75 years old in good health. The sequenced CDR3 bases are TGTGCCTGGACTGCTGGGACAGGGGGAGGAGATACC. Translating gives CAWTAGTGGGDT. The entire CDR3 protein reads CAWTAGTGGGDTYTF.